These 5 T cell receptor beta chains were all obtained from the same sample, sequenced in a study of blood T cell repertoires in COVID-19. The assay was immunoSEQ multiplex PCR, and TCRdb's table has in-frame clones only and misses some. The sample carries 200,000 to 300,000 clones, 75% to 90% recorded once. Input material: peripheral blood. All receptors derive from a woman aged 25 to 45 who had recovered from COVID-19.

In this sample, this clone turned up once. This rearrangement joins TRBV3-1 (or the pseudogene TRBV3-2) to TRBJ1-2; 9 nucleotides match TRBD1. The junction had 6 bases not matched to a gene; V was cut back by 5 bases and J by 5 bases. CDR3 length equals 14 residues. Germline loops: CDR1 LGHDT, CDR2 YNNKEL (reference sequence). CDR3 DNA sequence: TGTGCCAGCAGCGGAGGGGACAGGGCTTATGGCTACACCTTC. Encoded protein: CASSGGDRAYGYTF.

The rearrangement links TRBV18 to TRBJ2-1, with 9 bases that match TRBD1. The CDR3 runs 15 residues. From germline, CDR1 is KGHSH and CDR2 LQKENI. Unmatched junction bases numbered 11, after V lost 6 bases and J lost 8 bases. The CDR3 nucleotides read TGTGCCAGCTCTGAGGGACAGGGAGGAGGTTATGAGCAGTTCTTC. It translates to CASSEGQGGGYEQFF.

This clone has more than one count but fewer than ten. The chain is built from TRBV24-1 and TRBJ1-2; D unclear. With 4 bases removed from V and 8 bases from J, the gap between germline ends came to 16 bases. The CDR3 is made up of 14 amino acids. Germline V gene data show CDR1 as KGHDR and CDR2 as SFDVKD. The CDR3 sequence: CATSDPIFLRGYTF. The CDR3 region has the DNA TGTGCCACCAGTGACCCCATTTTCCTGCGGGGCTACACCTTC.

This chain joins TRBV18 and TRBJ2-6, with D perhaps TRBD1 (6 bases). The V end lost 2 bases, the J end lost 0 bases, and 14 bases lay between the germline ends. This CDR3 is 18 amino acids long. Germline lookup yields CDR1 KGHSH and CDR2 LQKENI. The CDR3 sequence: CASSPYRQGPSGANVLTF. Written as DNA, the CDR3 is TGTGCCAGCTCACCATACCGCCAGGGGCCCTCTGGGGCCAACGTCCTGACTTTC.

The count of this clone is one. This rearrangement joins TRBV10-3 to TRBJ2-5; 9 bases agree with TRBD2. Germline CDR1 reads ENHRY; CDR2 reads SYGVKD. The CDR3 extends over 14 amino acids. Trimming at V came to 4 bases and at J to 5 bases, leaving 5 bases not matched to a gene. The CDR3 protein is CAISVGGGVETQYF. DNA of the CDR3: TGTGCCATCAGTGTTGGCGGGGGGGTGGAGACCCAGTACTTC.